This record looks at one TCR beta chain sequence and its context. This sample stems from a study of blood T cell repertoires in COVID-19. Study information: Collection of acute and convalescent COVID-19 samples took place in the United States, Italy and Spain. In each case, the material was cDNA or gDNA derived from T cells, B-cell-depleted T cells, or PBMCs.

Germline-derived CDR1 and CDR2 are KGHSH and LQKENI. Between the trimmed V and J ends, which lost 4 bases and 1 base, there was a span of 14 bases. There are 16 residues in the CDR3. Original data processing: Amplification from reference gene primers served as the basis for estimated nucleated cell counts. Sequenced by immunoSEQ multiplex PCR; TCRdb stores in-frame clones only, minus some. That table is the source of V, J and clone size, and D and trimming were worked out from the DNA. The table records hundreds of thousands of clones, around 90% of them present only once. The rearrangement joins TRBV18 to TRBJ1-3; D not resolved. Sequencing was done on a sample of peripheral blood. The sequence derives from a man in his 60s who had recovered from COVID-19. CDR3 coding DNA: TGTGCCAGCTCACAAGATGGTAGGAGATCTGGAAACACCATATATTTT. Amino acid sequence: CASSQDGRRSGNTIYF.